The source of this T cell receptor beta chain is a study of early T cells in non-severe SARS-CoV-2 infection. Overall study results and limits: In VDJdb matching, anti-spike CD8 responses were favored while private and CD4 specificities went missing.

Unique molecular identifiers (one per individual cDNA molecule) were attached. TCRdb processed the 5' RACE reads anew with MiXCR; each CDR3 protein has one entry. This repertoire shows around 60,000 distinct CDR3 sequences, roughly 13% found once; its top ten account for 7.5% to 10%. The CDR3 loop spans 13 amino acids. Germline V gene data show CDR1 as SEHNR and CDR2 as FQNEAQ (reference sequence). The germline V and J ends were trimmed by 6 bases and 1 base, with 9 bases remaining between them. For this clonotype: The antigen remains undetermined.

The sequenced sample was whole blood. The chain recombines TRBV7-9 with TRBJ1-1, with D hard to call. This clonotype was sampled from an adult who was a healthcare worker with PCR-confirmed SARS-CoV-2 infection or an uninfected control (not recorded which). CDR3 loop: CASRSPENTEAFF. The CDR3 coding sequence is TGTGCCAGCAGATCCCCGGAGAACACTGAAGCTTTCTTT.